This passage covers 24 T cell receptor beta chains from one sample sequenced in a study of T-cell memory formation after mild COVID-19. One entry per CDR3 protein, called by TCRdb with MiXCR from the 5' RACE reads. In the table there are 120,000 or so distinct CDR3 sequences, about 6% of which are singletons. The specimen was PBMCs or a T cell subset sorted from them (not recorded which). The receptor set was obtained from an adult woman who had mild COVID-19 (a few samples of this study predate the infection). Cell type and time point are not known.

In its sample, this clonotype was seen a few times. This chain uses TRBV7-9 with TRBJ1-2, with unresolved D. CDR1 is SEHNR and CDR2 is FQNEAQ in the germline V gene (reference sequence). The V end was cut by 0 bases, the J end by 6 bases, with 8 bases between. The CDR3 is 13 amino acids. The CDR3 DNA sequence: TGTGCCAGCAGCTTAGCGGGCAGTAATGGCTACACCTTC. Encoded protein: CASSLAGSNGYTF.

This clonotype was found a few times. This chain joins TRBV12-3 or TRBV12-4 and TRBJ2-2, with 8 bases fitting TRBD2. The CDR3 is made up of 18 amino acids. J gave up 5 bases and V 1 base, and 12 bases lay outside the gene matches. The CDR3 sequence is CASSLVGLAGYLTGELFF. CDR3 bases: TGTGCCAGCAGTTTAGTTGGGTTAGCGGGATATTTAACCGGGGAGCTGTTTTTT.

This clonotype has only a few counts. This chain joins TRBV6-5 and TRBJ2-7, with TRBD1 identical over 11 bases. The length of the CDR3 is 15 residues. Unmatched junction bases numbered 7, after V lost 9 bases and J lost 0 bases. In germline, CDR1 is MNHEY, CDR2 SVGAGI. Written as DNA, the CDR3 is TGTGCCAGTAATCCCGGGACAGGGGGCTCCTACGAGCAGTACTTC. Translating it yields CASNPGTGGSYEQYF.

J is TRBJ2-3 and V is TRBV5-5; 7 nucleotides align to TRBD2. Per germline, CDR1 SGHKS and CDR2 YYEKEE (reference sequence). V dropped 2 bases and J dropped 9; count of bases not matched to a gene: 6. The CDR3 totals 13 residues. CDR3 in DNA: TGTGCCAGCAGCTTTGGGGGGGTGGGGACGCAGTATTTT. Its protein product is CASSFGGVGTQYF.

The genes are TRBV5-1 and TRBJ1-1, with TRBD1 matching 7 bases. Germline V gene lookup returns CDR1 SGHRS and CDR2 YFSETQ. V shed 4 bases, J shed 4 bases, and the junction held 10 bases outside the gene matches. This CDR3 is 15 amino acids long. The CDR3 DNA sequence: TGCGCCAGCAGCGCAGTCACAGGGGCTGCCACTGAAGCTTTCTTT. This codes for CASSAVTGAATEAFF.

This chain links TRBV24-1 with TRBJ1-5, with D tentatively TRBD1 (5 bases). V was pared by 0 bases and J by 4 bases, with 6 bases between. CDR3 size: 14 residues. Germline lookup yields CDR1 KGHDR and CDR2 SFDVKD. The CDR3 bases are TGTGCCACCAGTGATTTGGGGGGAAATCAGCCCCAGCATTTT. The encoded protein is CATSDLGGNQPQHF.

Only a few counts were recorded for this clonotype. The V call is TRBV5-5, the J call TRBJ1-6, with a possible D match to TRBD1 (5 bases). Germline lookup yields CDR1 SGHKS and CDR2 YYEKEE (reference sequence). Deletions cut 0 bases from V and 7 bases from J, with 11 bases between. The CDR3 contains 15 residues. DNA of the CDR3: TGTGCCAGCAGCTTGGTACAGGTGGAAAATTCACCCCTCCACTTT. Translated: CASSLVQVENSPLHF.

The rearrangement joins TRBV4-3 to TRBJ2-1, with 10 nucleotides matching TRBD2. The germline V gene has CDR1 LGHNA and CDR2 YSLEER. With 0 bases clipped from V and 0 bases from J, the junction kept 20 bases outside the gene matches. The CDR3 is 23 residues long. The CDR3 coding sequence is TGCGCCAGCAGCCAAGAACCGACCCTGTGGGATAGCGGGGGGCAGAGCTCCTACAATGAGCAGTTCTTC. Protein sequence: CASSQEPTLWDSGGQSSYNEQFF.

This clonotype was observed a handful of times. The J gene is TRBJ2-2, the V gene TRBV6-5, with D hard to call. CDR3 length equals 16 residues. Germline values: CDR1 MNHEY, CDR2 SVGAGI. Trimming stripped 7 bases from V and 0 bases from J, with 15 bases between. CDR3 bases: TGTGCCAGCACATATACCGGGTCCCCGAACACCGGGGAGCTGTTTTTT. Translation: CASTYTGSPNTGELFF.

In its sample, this clonotype was seen a few times. V and J are TRBV7-8 and TRBJ1-2; D possibly corresponds to TRBD1 (5 bases). V was shortened by 2 bases and J by 8 bases, with 12 bases between the two germline ends. Germline lookup yields CDR1 SGHVS and CDR2 FQNEAQ. This CDR3 is 13 amino acids long. This chain's CDR3 is CASSLRGAEGYTF. DNA of the CDR3: TGTGCCAGCAGCTTACGGGGCGCGGAGGGCTACACCTTC.

A few counts support this clonotype. The V call is TRBV6-6, the J call TRBJ1-6, with unresolved D. The CDR3 extends over 15 amino acids. Trimming took off 0 bases at V and 6 bases at J, with 9 bases between the two ends. CDR1 and CDR2 from the germline V gene are MNHNY and SVGAGI (reference sequence). The CDR3 loop is CASSYSKGRNSPLHF. DNA of the CDR3: TGTGCCAGCAGTTACTCGAAAGGGCGTAATTCACCCCTCCACTTT.

This clonotype appeared a few times. This chain links TRBV7-2 with TRBJ2-7; 10 nucleotides align to TRBD2. Germline loops: CDR1 SGHTA, CDR2 FQGNSA. Trimming took 7 bases from V and 1 from J; bases not matched to a gene: 4. This CDR3 has 14 amino acids. CDR3 DNA: TGTGCCAGCACCGGACTAGCGGATTCCTACGAGCAGTACTTC. This translates into CASTGLADSYEQYF.

This clonotype appeared a few times. The CDR3 is CAWRVQHSSGANVLTF. The CDR3, as DNA: TGTGCCTGGAGGGTACAGCACAGCTCTGGGGCCAACGTCCTGACTTTC. This chain joins TRBV30 and TRBJ2-6; D is uncertain. Trimming left V 3 bases short and J 0 bases short, with 12 bases between. CDR1 is GTSNPN, CDR2 SVGIG, per germline (reference sequence). The CDR3 sequence is 16 residues long.

This clonotype was recorded a few times. This rearrangement joins TRBV27 to TRBJ2-2; 8 bases map to TRBD1. The CDR3 has 16 amino acids. Germline assignment: CDR1 MNHEY and CDR2 SMNVEV (reference sequence). The junction had 6 bases not matched to a gene; V was cut back by 5 bases and J by 1 base. The CDR3 DNA is TGTGCCAGCAGTCCACAGGGGGAGGTGAACACCGGGGAGCTGTTTTTT. Translating gives CASSPQGEVNTGELFF.

This rearrangement joins TRBV3-1 to TRBJ2-3; D perhaps matches TRBD2 (5 bases). The V and J ends lost 1 base and 4 bases respectively, with 15 bases between them. This CDR3 region has 16 residues. Germline CDR1 is LGHDT and CDR2 is YNNKEL (reference sequence). Written as DNA, the CDR3 is TGTGCCAGCAGCCAAGGATCCGGGGTGCGGTCAGATACGCAGTATTTT. Amino acids: CASSQGSGVRSDTQYF.

V and J are TRBV2 and TRBJ2-5; D ambiguous. The CDR3 is 12 amino acids. Per the germline V gene, CDR1 is SNHLY and CDR2 is FYNNEI. Between the trimmed V and J ends, which lost 8 bases and 7 bases, there was a span of 14 bases. CDR3 bases: TGTGCCAGCGAAGGCTTGGCAGGGACCCAGTACTTC. Translating gives CASEGLAGTQYF.

The table lists this clonotype with a few counts. This chain uses TRBV7-2 with TRBJ2-5, with 9 bases matching TRBD2. The CDR3 contains 18 residues. Germline V gene sequence: CDR1 SGHTA, CDR2 FQGNSA. The V and J ends lost 1 base and 5 bases, in that order; junction bases with no gene match: 14. This CDR3 is CASSLVGAGGPTGETQYF. CDR3 nucleotide sequence: TGTGCCAGCAGCTTAGTGGGGGCGGGAGGGCCCACCGGGGAGACCCAGTACTTC. Full variable domain (outside the CDR3, taken from reference TRBV7-2 and TRBJ2-5): GAGVSQSPSNKVTEKGKDVELRCDPISGHTALYWYRQSLGQGLEFLIYFQGNSAPDKSGLPSDRFSAERTGGSVSTLTIQRTQQEDSAVYLCASSLVGAGGPTGETQYFGPGTRLLVL.

Many counts were recorded for this clonotype. The chain uses TRBV11-2 and TRBJ2-5, with D hard to call. Germline V gene sequence: CDR1 SGHAT, CDR2 FQNNGV. V was shortened by 1 base and J by 10 bases, with 19 bases between the two germline ends. The CDR3 loop spans 15 amino acids. Written as DNA, the CDR3 is TGTGCCAGCAGCTTAGCGGCCTGGATTAGTAGTAGCCAGTACTTC. It specifies CASSLAAWISSSQYF.

This chain connects TRBV24-1 to TRBJ2-5; no firm D call. CDR3 size: 10 residues. Germline V CDR1 and CDR2: KGHDR, SFDVKD. Trimming removed 9 bases at V and 6 bases at J, with 7 bases between. CDR3 coding DNA: TGTGCCACCGTCCACAAGACCCAGTACTTC. As protein: CATVHKTQYF.

This clonotype was counted at least ten times. The gene calls are TRBV7-2 and TRBJ2-5, with D tentatively TRBD1 (5 bases). The CDR3 extends over 14 amino acids. The germline V and J ends were trimmed by 1 base and 0 bases, with 6 bases remaining between them. CDR1 and CDR2 from the germline V gene are SGHTA and FQGNSA. As DNA, the CDR3 is TGTGCCAGCAGCTTAGGACAGTACCAAGAGACCCAGTACTTC. Protein: CASSLGQYQETQYF.

This clonotype occurred many times. The gene calls are TRBV20-1 and TRBJ2-1; D gene ambiguous. The CDR3 length is 17 residues. Trimming left V 0 bases short and J 0 bases short, with 15 bases between. Germline V gives CDR1 DFQATT, CDR2 SNEGSKA (reference sequence). CDR3 amino acids: CSARDRRNLGSYNEQFF. The DNA for the CDR3 is TGCAGTGCTAGAGATCGGCGGAATTTGGGCTCCTACAATGAGCAGTTCTTC.

This clonotype has a count of ten or more. V gene TRBV6-6 combines with J gene TRBJ2-5; a possible D gene is TRBD2 (6 bases). V shed 0 bases and J shed 4 bases, with 18 bases lying between them. This CDR3 has 17 residues. Per the germline V gene, CDR1 is MNHNY and CDR2 is SVGAGI (reference sequence). CDR3 coding DNA: TGTGCCAGCAGTTACTCCCCCGTTGCGGGAAGGATAGAGACCCAGTACTTC. Translating it yields CASSYSPVAGRIETQYF.

This chain links TRBV12-3 or TRBV12-4 with TRBJ2-1; possible D gene TRBD2, 5 bases. Trimming pared 10 bases from V and 4 bases from J, leaving 14 bases between. CDR3 length equals 13 residues. CDR3 DNA sequence: TGTGCCATAAATGCGGGTGTTTACAATGAGCAGTTCTTC. Its protein is CAINAGVYNEQFF.

The rearrangement uses TRBV12-3 or TRBV12-4 and TRBJ2-7, with 7 bases that match TRBD1. CDR3 length equals 18 residues. J gave up 0 bases and V 6 bases, and 17 bases lay outside the gene matches. The CDR3 loop reads CASSASRDSRPSSYEQYF. The DNA for the CDR3 is TGTGCCAGCAGCGCATCGAGGGACAGCCGCCCCAGCTCCTACGAGCAGTACTTC.